This TCR beta chain was identified in a study of T-cell reconstitution after alpha-beta-depleted transplantation in children. Germline V gives CDR1 LGHDT, CDR2 YNNKEL (reference sequence). The CDR3 runs to 12 residues. The V end was cut by 2 bases, the J end by 6 bases, with 7 bases between. TCRbeta library construction was performed incorporating unique molecular identifiers. TCRdb called the PCR reads again in MiXCR, with one record for every CDR3 protein. The sample comprises some 240,000 distinct CDR3 sequences, around 8.9% of which are singletons, and approximately 5% rests with the top ten. This clonotype was found many times.

Material: PBMCs from the stem cell graft donor, obtained from the stem cell graft. The genes are TRBV3-1 and TRBJ1-1, with a tentative D call TRBD1 (5 bases). The receptor was isolated from a human donor who donated a stem cell graft to a child with SCID. The DNA of the CDR3 is TGTGCCAGCAGCCAAAGCAGGGCTGAAGCTTTCTTT. It yields the protein CASSQSRAEAFF.